Listed below are T cell receptor beta chains from one sample, sequenced in a study of regulatory T cells in long-lasting Graves disease. TCRdb used MiXCR to reprocess the multiplex PCR reads, holding one entry per CDR3 protein. In the table there are 440,000 or so distinct CDR3 sequences, 16% of which are singletons. The same data also contributed to another study, on T cells in Graves' hyperthyroidism and ophthalmopathy.

Specimen: peripheral blood mononuclear cells (PBMCs), collected at new diagnosis, from a patient treated with antithyroid drugs. These receptors came from a woman under 40 with Graves disease. The CDR3 runs from the conserved cysteine through the conserved F or W. The D gene is left open where the match is weak. Clone size is shown for a subset of rows, as once, few, many or a class of expanded clone.

clone size,V gene,J gene,D gene,CDR3 DNA,CDR3 protein
many,TRBV12-3/TRBV12-4,TRBJ1-1,-,TGTGCCAGCAGCCGTGGTGGGGAGAACACTGAAGCTTTCTTT,CASSRGGENTEAFF
many,TRBV4-2,TRBJ2-7,-,TGTGCCAGCAGCCGACAAACGGAGGGGAAGTCCTACGAGCAGTACTTC,CASSRQTEGKSYEQYF
-,TRBV18,TRBJ2-7,TRBD2,TGTGCCAGCTCCGCGGGACTACGTCGCGAGCAGTACTTC,CASSAGLRREQYF
many,TRBV18,TRBJ2-5,TRBD1,TGTGCCAGCTCACCTACCCACAGGGGCGGAGAGACCCAGTACTTC,CASSPTHRGGETQYF
-,TRBV5-1,TRBJ2-7,-,TGCGCCAGCAGCTTGGGTCGGACCCAAACCTACGAGCAGTACTTC,CASSLGRTQTYEQYF
many,TRBV6-1,TRBJ2-5,-,TGTGCCAGCAGTGAAAGTGTACCCACGACCCAGTACTTC,CASSESVPTTQYF
-,TRBV18,TRBJ1-6,-,TGTGCCAGCTCACAAACAGGGAGCTCCTATAATTCACCCCTCCACTTT,CASSQTGSSYNSPLHF
many,TRBV7-8,TRBJ1-2,-,TGTGCCAGCAGCTTAGACGACAAAAATGGCTACACCTTC,CASSLDDKNGYTF
-,TRBV20-1,TRBJ2-5,-,TGCAGTGCTAGAGAGGTCGAGAGGGAGGAGACCCAGTGCTTC,CSAREVEREETQCF
-,TRBV6-2/TRBV6-3,TRBJ2-6,-,TGTGCCAGCAGTTCCCCGCGGGGCCCTTCTGGGGCCAACGTCCTGACTTTC,CASSSPRGPSGANVLTF
few,TRBV10-3,TRBJ1-1,-,TGTGCCATCAGAGCTGACAAAAACACTGAAGCTTTCTTT,CAIRADKNTEAFF
many,TRBV7-2,TRBJ2-7,-,TGTGCCAGCAGCTTAATGGCGGAATCCTACGAGCAGTACTTC,CASSLMAESYEQYF
few,TRBV19,TRBJ1-5,-,TGTGCCAGTAGTATGTTTACGGCGGGGCAGAGGCAGCCCCAGCATTTT,CASSMFTAGQRQPQHF
many,TRBV18,TRBJ2-7,TRBD2,TGTGCCAGCTCGCCAGCGGGAGGGGATCGGGAGCAGTACTTC,CASSPAGGDREQYF
many,TRBV19,TRBJ2-5,TRBD1,TGTGCCAGTAGTTCCCTTCGGGACAGGGGCAACGGAGAGACCCAGTACTTC,CASSSLRDRGNGETQYF
many,TRBV28,TRBJ2-7,-,TGTGCCAGCAGTTTATCTTCGGAGACCTACGAGCAGTACTTC,CASSLSSETYEQYF
-,TRBV6-2/TRBV6-3,TRBJ2-7,-,TGTGCCAGCAAAGACGTAGTCTACGAGCAGTACTTC,CASKDVVYEQYF
many,TRBV29-1,TRBJ2-5,TRBD1,TGCAGCGTACAAACAGGGGGCCAGGAGACCCAGTACTTC,CSVQTGGQETQYF
once,TRBV7-9,TRBJ1-2,-,TGTGCCAGCAGCTTAGCCGGACTAGGTTATGGCTTCACCTTC,CASSLAGLGYGFTF
-,TRBV28,TRBJ2-3,-,TGTGCCAGCAGTTCGTACGGACAGCCTCCAAGGGATACGCAGTATTTT,CASSSYGQPPRDTQYF
-,TRBV5-1,TRBJ1-1,-,TGCGCCAGCAGCGGCGGGGTGGGCACTGAAGCTTTCTTT,CASSGGVGTEAFF
many,TRBV2,TRBJ2-2,-,TGTGCCAGCAGTGAGAAGGCTACCGGGGAGCTGTTTTTT,CASSEKATGELFF
-,TRBV7-9,TRBJ1-6,-,TGTGCCAGCAGCTTTTCAGACTCCTATAATTCACCCCTCCACTTT,CASSFSDSYNSPLHF
many,TRBV11-2,TRBJ1-4,-,TGTGCCAGCAGCTCACGAGACGGCCTGGCCCCTGAAAAACTGTTTTTT,CASSSRDGLAPEKLFF
many,TRBV28,TRBJ1-5,-,TGTGCCAGCAGTTTATCGGTAGGGAATCAGCCCCAGCATTTT,CASSLSVGNQPQHF
-,TRBV10-3,TRBJ2-3,-,TGTGCCATCACCCGGACTAGCACAGATACGCAGTATTTT,CAITRTSTDTQYF
many,TRBV10-1,TRBJ2-5,-,TGCGCCAGCAGTGAGTCGACAGCCGGGGGCAGTTCGGGGGCCCAGTACTTC,CASSESTAGGSSGAQYF
many,TRBV11-2,TRBJ2-2,TRBD2,TGTGCCAGCAGCCCGTACAAAGGCCTAGCGGGAGAGGGCGGGGAGCTGTTTTTT,CASSPYKGLAGEGGELFF
many,TRBV4-1,TRBJ2-7,-,TGCGCCAGCAGCCAAGAGGAACTAGCCTCCTACGAGCAGTACTTC,CASSQEELASYEQYF